Listed below are T cell receptor beta chains from one sample, sequenced in a study of cytomegalovirus exposure and HLA in healthy donors. Generated by immunoSEQ multiplex PCR, the TCRdb table keeps only in-frame clones and is missing some. This table holds 130,000 or so clones. The sequenced sample was PBMCs. The receptors derive from a woman aged 40 to 50 in good health and CMV-seronegative. Both conserved end residues are trimmed from each CDR3. Fields, in order: V gene, CDR3 protein.

TRBV27 ASKGWWGLGYGYT
TRBV5-3 ARSSGTCQETQY
TRBV29-1 SVESTDRSYEQY
TRBV27 ASSQGLAGGRDTQY
TRBV28 ASSLSLRRGIDYGYT
TRBV4-3 ASSQETGVIGYT
TRBV19 ASSDRDRGSYEQY
TRBV7-3 ASSLTSGTLSPAGELF
TRBV11-2 ASSRAGGILGEKLF
TRBV6-5 ASSIGTGGADGYT
TRBV6-5 ASRDGGDYNEQF